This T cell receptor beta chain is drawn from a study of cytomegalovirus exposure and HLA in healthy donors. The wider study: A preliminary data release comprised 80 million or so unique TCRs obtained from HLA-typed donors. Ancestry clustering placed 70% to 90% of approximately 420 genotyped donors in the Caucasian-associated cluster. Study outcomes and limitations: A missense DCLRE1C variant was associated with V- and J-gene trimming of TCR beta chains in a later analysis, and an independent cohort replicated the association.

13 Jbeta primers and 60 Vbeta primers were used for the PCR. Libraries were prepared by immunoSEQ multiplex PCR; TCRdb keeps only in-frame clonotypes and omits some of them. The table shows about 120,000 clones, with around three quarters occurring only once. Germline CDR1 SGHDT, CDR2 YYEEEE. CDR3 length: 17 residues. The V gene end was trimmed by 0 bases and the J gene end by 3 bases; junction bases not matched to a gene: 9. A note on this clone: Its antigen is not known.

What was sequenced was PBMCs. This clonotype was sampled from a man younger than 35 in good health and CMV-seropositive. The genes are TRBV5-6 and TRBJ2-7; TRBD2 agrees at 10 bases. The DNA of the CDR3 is TGTGCCAGCAGCTTGGGGGCTAGCGGGGGCCGATTCTACGAGCAGTACTTC. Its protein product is CASSLGASGGRFYEQYF.